A selection of T cell receptor beta chains follows, all from one sample in a study of cytomegalovirus exposure and HLA in healthy donors. The method was immunoSEQ multiplex PCR; TCRdb's version includes in-frame clones alone and lacks a portion of them. The sample includes approximately 210,000 clones, more than 65% of them seen just once. The specimen was PBMCs. These receptor sequences come from a girl aged 5-17 years in good health and CMV-seropositive. Both conserved end residues are part of each CDR3. Fields, in order: clone size, D gene, CDR3 length, V gene, J gene, CDR3 protein, CDR3 DNA. The D gene is left open where the match is weak. Expanded clones are given a class, and other clones once, few, many or no size at all.

clone_size: NA; d_call: TRBD1; cdr3_length: 15; v_call: TRBV28; j_call: TRBJ1-5; cdr3_aa: CASSLDRGYNQPQHF; cdr3_nt: TGTGCCAGCAGCCTTGACAGGGGATATAATCAGCCCCAGCATTTT
clone_size: NA; d_call: NA; cdr3_length: 14; v_call: TRBV6-6; j_call: TRBJ2-3; cdr3_aa: CASRLRGSTDTQYF; cdr3_nt: TGTGCCAGCAGGCTGCGGGGAAGCACAGATACGCAGTATTTT
clone_size: NA; d_call: TRBD1; cdr3_length: 16; v_call: TRBV23-1; j_call: TRBJ2-3; cdr3_aa: CASRRGDRPRTDTQYF; cdr3_nt: TGCGCCAGCCGGAGGGGGGACAGGCCCCGCACAGATACGCAGTATTTT
clone_size: few; d_call: NA; cdr3_length: 13; v_call: TRBV5-8; j_call: TRBJ1-3; cdr3_aa: CASSLSTGNTIYF; cdr3_nt: TGTGCCAGCAGCTTGTCTACGGGAAACACCATATATTTT
clone_size: NA; d_call: TRBD2; cdr3_length: 15; v_call: TRBV4-3; j_call: TRBJ2-3; cdr3_aa: CASSQGWGEGDTQYF; cdr3_nt: TGCGCCAGCAGCCAGGGGTGGGGGGAGGGAGATACGCAGTATTTT
clone_size: NA; d_call: NA; cdr3_length: 14; v_call: TRBV5-1; j_call: TRBJ1-4; cdr3_aa: CASSLAGNNEKLFF; cdr3_nt: TGCGCCAGCAGCTTGGCGGGGAACAATGAAAAACTGTTTTTT
clone_size: NA; d_call: NA; cdr3_length: 12; v_call: TRBV6-6; j_call: TRBJ1-2; cdr3_aa: CASVWVGGGYTF; cdr3_nt: TGTGCCAGCGTCTGGGTGGGGGGTGGCTACACCTTC
clone_size: few; d_call: TRBD1; cdr3_length: 15; v_call: TRBV11-2; j_call: TRBJ2-7; cdr3_aa: CASSSLTGGLYEQYF; cdr3_nt: TGTGCCAGCAGCTCTCTCACAGGGGGCTTATACGAGCAGTACTTC
clone_size: NA; d_call: NA; cdr3_length: 18; v_call: TRBV5-1; j_call: TRBJ2-2; cdr3_aa: CASSLAVGQGPNTGELFF; cdr3_nt: TGCGCCAGCAGCTTGGCCGTGGGGCAGGGGCCGAACACCGGGGAGCTGTTTTTT
clone_size: NA; d_call: NA; cdr3_length: 15; v_call: TRBV9; j_call: TRBJ2-5; cdr3_aa: CASSVNGGPGQTQYF; cdr3_nt: TGTGCCAGCAGCGTTAACGGAGGGCCCGGACAGACCCAGTACTTC
clone_size: NA; d_call: TRBD1; cdr3_length: 16; v_call: TRBV7-2; j_call: TRBJ1-6; cdr3_aa: CASREGGTGPYSPLHF; cdr3_nt: TGTGCCAGCAGAGAAGGTGGGACAGGGCCCTATTCACCCCTCCACTTT
clone_size: NA; d_call: NA; cdr3_length: 19; v_call: TRBV7-6; j_call: TRBJ2-3; cdr3_aa: CASSPKQNWRGPSTDTQYF; cdr3_nt: TGTGCCAGCAGCCCCAAGCAAAATTGGCGGGGGCCTAGCACAGATACGCAGTATTTT
clone_size: NA; d_call: TRBD1; cdr3_length: 15; v_call: TRBV9; j_call: TRBJ2-7; cdr3_aa: CASSPTGTGIYEQYF; cdr3_nt: TGTGCCAGCAGCCCTACCGGGACAGGGATTTACGAGCAGTACTTC
clone_size: NA; d_call: NA; cdr3_length: 16; v_call: TRBV10-2; j_call: TRBJ2-6; cdr3_aa: CASSVVAPSGANVLTF; cdr3_nt: TGCGCCAGCAGTGTGGTGGCCCCCTCTGGGGCCAACGTCCTGACTTTC
clone_size: NA; d_call: NA; cdr3_length: 17; v_call: TRBV12-5; j_call: TRBJ2-7; cdr3_aa: CASGLVRLGGGRYEQYF; cdr3_nt: TGTGCTAGTGGTTTGGTACGCTTGGGGGGAGGAAGGTACGAGCAGTACTTC
clone_size: NA; d_call: NA; cdr3_length: 15; v_call: TRBV6-5; j_call: TRBJ2-7; cdr3_aa: CASSYSKQESYEQYF; cdr3_nt: TGTGCCAGCAGTTACTCGAAACAGGAATCCTACGAGCAGTACTTC
clone_size: NA; d_call: NA; cdr3_length: 12; v_call: TRBV29-1; j_call: TRBJ2-3; cdr3_aa: CSVEAGGDTQYF; cdr3_nt: TGCAGCGTTGAAGCGGGGGGCGATACGCAGTATTTT
clone_size: NA; d_call: NA; cdr3_length: 14; v_call: TRBV27; j_call: TRBJ2-7; cdr3_aa: CASSLSGRSYEQYF; cdr3_nt: TGTGCCAGCAGTTTATCAGGCAGGTCCTACGAGCAGTACTTC
clone_size: NA; d_call: NA; cdr3_length: 14; v_call: TRBV10-1; j_call: TRBJ1-2; cdr3_aa: CASSPTGIVGGYTF; cdr3_nt: TGCGCCAGCAGTCCTACAGGGATCGTCGGGGGCTACACCTTC
clone_size: NA; d_call: TRBD1; cdr3_length: 18; v_call: TRBV30; j_call: TRBJ1-2; cdr3_aa: CAWSSRDRTRRGNYGYTF; cdr3_nt: TGTGCCTGGAGCTCCCGGGACAGGACCCGACGGGGTAACTATGGCTACACCTTC
clone_size: few; d_call: TRBD1; cdr3_length: 13; v_call: TRBV10-1; j_call: TRBJ1-6; cdr3_aa: CASSDRGNSPLHF; cdr3_nt: TGCGCCAGCAGTGACAGGGGGAATTCACCCCTCCACTTT
clone_size: NA; d_call: TRBD1; cdr3_length: 16; v_call: TRBV27; j_call: TRBJ2-5; cdr3_aa: CASSPRITGGKETQYF; cdr3_nt: TGTGCCAGCAGTCCCCGGATTACAGGGGGAAAGGAGACCCAGTACTTC
clone_size: NA; d_call: TRBD1; cdr3_length: 14; v_call: TRBV5-1; j_call: TRBJ2-1; cdr3_aa: CASSSGTENNEQFF; cdr3_nt: TGCGCCAGCAGTTCCGGGACAGAAAACAATGAGCAGTTCTTC
clone_size: NA; d_call: TRBD1; cdr3_length: 17; v_call: TRBV5-1; j_call: TRBJ2-7; cdr3_aa: CASSKESGGQGSYEQYF; cdr3_nt: TGCGCCAGCAGCAAAGAATCTGGGGGACAGGGCTCCTACGAGCAGTACTTC
clone_size: NA; d_call: TRBD1; cdr3_length: 14; v_call: TRBV6-5; j_call: TRBJ1-2; cdr3_aa: CASRAGTGGYGYTF; cdr3_nt: TGTGCCAGCAGGGCCGGGACAGGGGGCTATGGCTACACCTTC
clone_size: NA; d_call: NA; cdr3_length: 10; v_call: TRBV20-1; j_call: TRBJ1-2; cdr3_aa: CSAPGYGYTF; cdr3_nt: TGCAGTGCTCCAGGGTACGGCTACACCTTC
clone_size: NA; d_call: NA; cdr3_length: 15; v_call: TRBV6-5; j_call: TRBJ2-7; cdr3_aa: CASSTGTPSFYEQYF; cdr3_nt: TGTGCCAGCAGTACCGGGACACCAAGCTTCTACGAGCAGTACTTC
clone_size: once; d_call: NA; cdr3_length: 15; v_call: TRBV18; j_call: TRBJ2-1; cdr3_aa: CASSPTRSSYNEQFF; cdr3_nt: TGTGCCAGCTCACCGACTAGGTCCTCCTACAATGAGCAGTTCTTC
clone_size: NA; d_call: NA; cdr3_length: 14; v_call: TRBV10-1; j_call: TRBJ2-3; cdr3_aa: CASSRGQSTDTQYF; cdr3_nt: TGCGCCAGCAGTAGAGGACAGAGCACAGATACGCAGTATTTT
clone_size: NA; d_call: NA; cdr3_length: 14; v_call: TRBV5-8; j_call: TRBJ2-7; cdr3_aa: CASSLARQIYEQYF; cdr3_nt: TGTGCCAGCAGCTTGGCCCGACAAATCTACGAGCAGTACTTC
clone_size: once; d_call: NA; cdr3_length: 15; v_call: TRBV6-5; j_call: TRBJ2-7; cdr3_aa: CASSTGLGPGYEQYF; cdr3_nt: TGTGCCAGCAGTACGGGCTTGGGGCCAGGCTACGAGCAGTACTTC
clone_size: NA; d_call: TRBD1; cdr3_length: 14; v_call: TRBV29-1; j_call: TRBJ2-3; cdr3_aa: CSEKGQGDTDTQYF; cdr3_nt: TGCAGCGAAAAGGGACAGGGTGACACAGATACGCAGTATTTT
clone_size: NA; d_call: TRBD2; cdr3_length: 18; v_call: TRBV15; j_call: TRBJ2-4; cdr3_aa: CATSRDSGLAGGPWLQYF; cdr3_nt: TGTGCCACCAGCAGAGATTCCGGACTAGCGGGGGGGCCCTGGTTGCAGTACTTC
clone_size: NA; d_call: NA; cdr3_length: 15; v_call: TRBV4-3; j_call: TRBJ1-2; cdr3_aa: CASSQDTSGFYGYTF; cdr3_nt: TGCGCCAGCAGCCAAGATACTTCAGGCTTCTATGGCTACACCTTC
clone_size: NA; d_call: NA; cdr3_length: 14; v_call: TRBV29-1; j_call: TRBJ1-2; cdr3_aa: CSVELKALGYGYTF; cdr3_nt: TGCAGCGTTGAACTCAAGGCCCTCGGGTATGGCTACACCTTC
clone_size: once; d_call: TRBD1; cdr3_length: 15; v_call: TRBV11-3; j_call: TRBJ2-5; cdr3_aa: CASSKQGADQETQYF; cdr3_nt: TGTGCCAGCAGCAAACAGGGGGCCGACCAAGAGACCCAGTACTTC
clone_size: NA; d_call: NA; cdr3_length: 12; v_call: TRBV29-1; j_call: TRBJ1-3; cdr3_aa: CSGRSGGNTIYF; cdr3_nt: TGCAGCGGCCGGTCAGGGGGAAACACCATATATTTT
clone_size: NA; d_call: TRBD2; cdr3_length: 16; v_call: TRBV11-2; j_call: TRBJ2-5; cdr3_aa: CASSKWTSGGQETQYF; cdr3_nt: TGTGCCAGCAGCAAATGGACTAGCGGGGGGCAAGAGACCCAGTACTTC
clone_size: NA; d_call: NA; cdr3_length: 16; v_call: TRBV5-4; j_call: TRBJ2-1; cdr3_aa: CASSLEGGGVYNEQFF; cdr3_nt: TGTGCCAGCAGCTTGGAGGGAGGTGGGGTATACAATGAGCAGTTCTTC
clone_size: once; d_call: TRBD1; cdr3_length: 14; v_call: TRBV7-2; j_call: TRBJ1-5; cdr3_aa: CASASTGGGQPQHF; cdr3_nt: TGTGCCAGCGCCTCGACAGGGGGCGGACAGCCCCAGCATTTT
clone_size: NA; d_call: NA; cdr3_length: 12; v_call: TRBV4-1; j_call: TRBJ2-1; cdr3_aa: CASSQGPSRQFF; cdr3_nt: TGCGCCAGCAGCCAAGGCCCTAGTAGACAGTTCTTC
clone_size: NA; d_call: TRBD1; cdr3_length: 15; v_call: TRBV5-4; j_call: TRBJ1-2; cdr3_aa: CASSLRTGEIYGYTF; cdr3_nt: TGTGCCAGCAGCCTTAGGACAGGCGAGATTTATGGCTACACCTTC
clone_size: NA; d_call: TRBD2; cdr3_length: 18; v_call: TRBV9; j_call: TRBJ2-4; cdr3_aa: CASSLGSPGGGPKNIQYF; cdr3_nt: TGTGCCAGCAGCTTGGGGTCCCCGGGGGGGGGTCCCAAAAACATTCAGTACTTC
clone_size: NA; d_call: TRBD2; cdr3_length: 16; v_call: TRBV9; j_call: TRBJ2-3; cdr3_aa: CASSVAGGQSTDTQYF; cdr3_nt: TGTGCCAGCAGCGTAGCGGGGGGGCAAAGCACAGATACGCAGTATTTT
clone_size: NA; d_call: NA; cdr3_length: 16; v_call: TRBV6-5; j_call: TRBJ2-7; cdr3_aa: CASSYYFDRFAYEQYF; cdr3_nt: TGTGCCAGCAGTTACTACTTTGACAGGTTCGCTTACGAGCAGTACTTC
clone_size: NA; d_call: TRBD1; cdr3_length: 17; v_call: TRBV5-6; j_call: TRBJ1-1; cdr3_aa: CASSLGGQGAGNTEAFF; cdr3_nt: TGTGCCAGCAGCTTGGGAGGACAGGGGGCCGGGAACACTGAAGCTTTCTTT
clone_size: NA; d_call: TRBD1; cdr3_length: 16; v_call: TRBV11-2; j_call: TRBJ2-7; cdr3_aa: CASSVSRDRTPREQYF; cdr3_nt: TGTGCCAGCAGCGTCAGTCGGGACAGAACCCCTAGGGAGCAGTACTTC
clone_size: NA; d_call: NA; cdr3_length: 14; v_call: TRBV18; j_call: TRBJ2-5; cdr3_aa: CASSPRTDQETQYF; cdr3_nt: TGTGCCAGCTCACCCCGGACAGACCAAGAGACCCAGTACTTC
clone_size: NA; d_call: NA; cdr3_length: 15; v_call: TRBV14; j_call: TRBJ2-1; cdr3_aa: CASSQGRWTYNEQFF; cdr3_nt: TGTGCCAGCAGCCAGGGGCGATGGACCTACAATGAGCAGTTCTTC
clone_size: NA; d_call: TRBD1; cdr3_length: 15; v_call: TRBV6-6; j_call: TRBJ1-1; cdr3_aa: CASSPRGTRRTEAFF; cdr3_nt: TGTGCCAGCAGTCCCAGGGGGACCAGGCGCACTGAAGCTTTCTTT
clone_size: NA; d_call: NA; cdr3_length: 14; v_call: TRBV6-5; j_call: TRBJ2-3; cdr3_aa: CASSYSTGADTQYF; cdr3_nt: TGTGCCAGCAGTTACTCGACGGGAGCAGATACGCAGTATTTT